Sequencing of this T cell receptor (beta chain) was carried out in a study of OX40 agonist ivuxolimab in advanced cancers. CDR3 length: 18 amino acids. The germline gives CDR1 MNHEY, CDR2 SMNVEV (reference sequence). Trimming cost V 5 bases and J 0 bases; bases outside gene matches: 14. Clones were read by immunoSEQ multiplex PCR, and TCRdb kept only the in-frame ones, dropping some. The sample yields roughly 59,000 clones, around 90% seen once. The TCR originated in an adult with an advanced solid tumor such as melanoma, head and neck, liver or kidney cancer. The starting material was CD4+ or CD8+ T cells sorted from blood, obtained in a trial of the OX40 agonist ivuxolimab. This chain joins TRBV27 and TRBJ1-2, with 8 bases that match TRBD1. The CDR3 protein is CASSPRTGTTYPNYGYTF. The CDR3 nucleotides read TGTGCCAGCAGTCCTAGGACAGGGACGACGTACCCTAACTATGGCTACACCTTC.